A single T cell receptor (beta chain) is shown here with its context. Its antigen is not yet known. No much larger clone is present one base from it, and per-base qualities are unavailable. From a lookup of the germline V gene (reference sequence), CDR1 and CDR2 are LNHDA and SQIVND. Trimming removed 8 bases from V and 5 bases from J, leaving 21 bases between the germline ends. The CDR3 starts with the cysteine, ends with the phenylalanine, and has 15 residues. Kept here is only the CDR3 DNA, which spans 45 bases and is read in frame from base 1. These data are taken from a study of technical replicates of blood from a handful of donors (TCRdb year 2017). Library preparation used the immunoSEQ multiplex PCR assay. This immuneACCESS table, as held by TCRdb, lists in-frame sequences with V and J called but not all clones. Of the missing ones, under half trace to an unresolved V gene in checked studies; the others have no known cause. The sample has about 97,000 clones on record, about 95% of them singletons. Around 0.35% of the sample is in the top ten clones.

This receptor was identified in a human donor in good health. Specimen: T cells isolated from PBMCs. The rearranged segments are TRBV19 and TRBJ2-5, and TRBD1 may be the D gene, going by 6 matching bases. The sequenced DNA: TGTGCCAGTCGGGACGGTCAAGGGGGATATGAGACCCAGTACTTC. Its protein reads: CASRDGQGGYETQYF.